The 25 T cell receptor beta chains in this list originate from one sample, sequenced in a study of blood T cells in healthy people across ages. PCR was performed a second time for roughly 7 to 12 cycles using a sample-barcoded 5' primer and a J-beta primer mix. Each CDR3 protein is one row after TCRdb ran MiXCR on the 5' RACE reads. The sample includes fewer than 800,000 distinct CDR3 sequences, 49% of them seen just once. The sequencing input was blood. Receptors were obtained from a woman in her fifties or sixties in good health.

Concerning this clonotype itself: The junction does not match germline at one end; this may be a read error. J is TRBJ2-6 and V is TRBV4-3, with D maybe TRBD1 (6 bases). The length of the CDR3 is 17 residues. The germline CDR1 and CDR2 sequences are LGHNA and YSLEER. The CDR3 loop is CASSQEFGTTGADVLTF. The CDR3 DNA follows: TGCGCCAGCAGCCAAGAGTTCGGGACAACTGGGGCCGACGTCCTGACTTTC.

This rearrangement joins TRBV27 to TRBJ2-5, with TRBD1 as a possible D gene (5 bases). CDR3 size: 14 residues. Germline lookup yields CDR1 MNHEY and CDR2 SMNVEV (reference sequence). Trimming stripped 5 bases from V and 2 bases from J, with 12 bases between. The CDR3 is CASSPWGEQETQYF. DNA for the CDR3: TGTGCCAGCAGTCCGTGGGGCGAGCAAGAGACCCAGTACTTC.

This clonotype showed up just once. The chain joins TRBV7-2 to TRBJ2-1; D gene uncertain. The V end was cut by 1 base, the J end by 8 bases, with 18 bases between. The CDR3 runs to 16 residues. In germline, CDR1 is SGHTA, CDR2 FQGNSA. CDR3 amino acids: CASSLGWSSYGDEQFF. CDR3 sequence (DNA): TGTGCCAGCAGCTTAGGATGGTCCAGTTACGGCGATGAGCAGTTCTTC.

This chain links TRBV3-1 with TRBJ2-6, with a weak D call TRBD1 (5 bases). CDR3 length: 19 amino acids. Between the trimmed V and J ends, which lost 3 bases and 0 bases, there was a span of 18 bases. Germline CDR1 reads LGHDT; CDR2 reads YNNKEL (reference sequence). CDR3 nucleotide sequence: TGTGCCAGCAGCCACGACAGTATAGGAGACCTCTCTGGGGCCAACGTCCTGACTTTC. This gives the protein CASSHDSIGDLSGANVLTF.

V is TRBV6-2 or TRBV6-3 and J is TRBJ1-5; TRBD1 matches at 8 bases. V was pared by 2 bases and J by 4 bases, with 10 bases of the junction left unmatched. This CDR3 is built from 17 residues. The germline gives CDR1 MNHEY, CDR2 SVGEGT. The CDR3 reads CASSYLSGQGQNQPQHF. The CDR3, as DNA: TGTGCCAGCAGTTACCTTTCTGGACAGGGTCAAAATCAGCCCCAGCATTTT.

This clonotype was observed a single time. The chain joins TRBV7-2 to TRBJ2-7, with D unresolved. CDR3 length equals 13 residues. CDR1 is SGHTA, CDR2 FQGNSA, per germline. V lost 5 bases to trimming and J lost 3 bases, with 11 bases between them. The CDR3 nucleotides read TGTGCCAGCAGCGTAGAATACGACTACGAGCAGTACTTC. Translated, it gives CASSVEYDYEQYF.

Here the CDR3 reads CSASSRQSETQYF. In DNA, the CDR3 is TGCAGTGCTAGCTCCCGACAGTCAGAGACCCAGTACTTC. The rearrangement uses TRBV20-1 and TRBJ2-5; D may be TRBD1 (5 bases). CDR1 is DFQATT, CDR2 SNEGSKA, per germline (reference sequence). This CDR3 has 13 amino acids. V lost 3 bases to trimming and J lost 4 bases, with 12 bases between them.

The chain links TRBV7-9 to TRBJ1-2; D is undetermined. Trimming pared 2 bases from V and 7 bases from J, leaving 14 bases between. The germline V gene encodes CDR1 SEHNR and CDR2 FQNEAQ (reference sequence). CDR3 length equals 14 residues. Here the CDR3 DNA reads TGTGCCAGCAGCTTAAGCGCAGGTTCACTTGGCTACACCTTC. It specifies CASSLSAGSLGYTF.

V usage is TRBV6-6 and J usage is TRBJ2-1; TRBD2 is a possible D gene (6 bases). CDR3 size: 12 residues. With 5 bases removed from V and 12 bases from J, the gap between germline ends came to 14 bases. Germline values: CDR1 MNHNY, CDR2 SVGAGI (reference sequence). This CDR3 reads CASSNSGDVQFF. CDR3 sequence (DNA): TGTGCCAGCAGTAATAGCGGCGATGTGCAGTTCTTC.

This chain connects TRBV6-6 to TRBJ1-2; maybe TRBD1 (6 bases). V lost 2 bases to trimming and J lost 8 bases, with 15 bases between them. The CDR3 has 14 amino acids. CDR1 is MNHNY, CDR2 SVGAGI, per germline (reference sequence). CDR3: CASSYVGGAGGYTF. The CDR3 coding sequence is TGTGCCAGCAGTTACGTGGGGGGGGCTGGAGGCTACACCTTC.

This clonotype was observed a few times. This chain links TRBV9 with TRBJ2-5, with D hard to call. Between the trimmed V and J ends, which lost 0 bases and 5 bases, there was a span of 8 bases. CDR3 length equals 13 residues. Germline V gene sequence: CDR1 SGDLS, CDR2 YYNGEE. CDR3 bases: TGTGCCAGCAGCGTAGGAGGTTGGGAGACCCAGTACTTC. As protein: CASSVGGWETQYF.

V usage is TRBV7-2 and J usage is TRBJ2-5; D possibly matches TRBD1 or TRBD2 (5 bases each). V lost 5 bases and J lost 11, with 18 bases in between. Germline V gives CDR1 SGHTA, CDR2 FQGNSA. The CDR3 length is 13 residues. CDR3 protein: CASSRGPAYGQYF. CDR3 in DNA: TGTGCCAGCAGCAGGGGACCCGCGTACGGGCAGTACTTC. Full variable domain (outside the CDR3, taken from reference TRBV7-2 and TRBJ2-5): GAGVSQSPSNKVTEKGKDVELRCDPISGHTALYWYRQSLGQGLEFLIYFQGNSAPDKSGLPSDRFSAERTGGSVSTLTIQRTQQEDSAVYLCASSRGPAYGQYFGPGTRLLVL.

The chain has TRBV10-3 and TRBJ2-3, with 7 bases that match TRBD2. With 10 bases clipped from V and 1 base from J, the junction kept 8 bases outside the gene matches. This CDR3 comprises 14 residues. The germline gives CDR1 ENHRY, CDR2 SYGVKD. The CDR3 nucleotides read TGTGCCAGCCGGCGGGAGTCGGGCACAGATACGCAGTATTTT. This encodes CASRRESGTDTQYF.

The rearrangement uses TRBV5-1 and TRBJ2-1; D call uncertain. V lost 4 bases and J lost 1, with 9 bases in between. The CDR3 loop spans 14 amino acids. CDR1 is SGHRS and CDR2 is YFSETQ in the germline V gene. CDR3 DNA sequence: TGCGCCAGCAGCCCAAAGTGGTCCTACAATGAGCAGTTCTTC. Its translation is CASSPKWSYNEQFF. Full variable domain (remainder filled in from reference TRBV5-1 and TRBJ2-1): KAGVTQTPRYLIKTRGQQVTLSCSPISGHRSVSWYQQTPGQGLQFLFEYFSETQRNKGNFPGRFSGRQFSNSRSEMNVSTLELGDSALYLCASSPKWSYNEQFFGPGTRLTVL.

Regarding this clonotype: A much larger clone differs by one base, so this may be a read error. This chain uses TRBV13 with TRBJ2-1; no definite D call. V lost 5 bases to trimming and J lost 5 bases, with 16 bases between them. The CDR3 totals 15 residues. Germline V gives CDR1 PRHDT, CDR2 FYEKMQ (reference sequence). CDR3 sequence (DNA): TGTGCCAGCAGCCCCCTAGTGCGTGCTGACAATGAGCAGTTCTTC. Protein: CASSPLVRADNEQFF.

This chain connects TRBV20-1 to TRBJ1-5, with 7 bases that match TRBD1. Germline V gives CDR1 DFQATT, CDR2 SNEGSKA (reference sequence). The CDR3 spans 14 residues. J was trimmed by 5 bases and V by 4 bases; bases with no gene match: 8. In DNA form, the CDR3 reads TGCAGTGCTAAGATCCGGGACAGAGATCAGCCCCAGCATTTT. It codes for CSAKIRDRDQPQHF.

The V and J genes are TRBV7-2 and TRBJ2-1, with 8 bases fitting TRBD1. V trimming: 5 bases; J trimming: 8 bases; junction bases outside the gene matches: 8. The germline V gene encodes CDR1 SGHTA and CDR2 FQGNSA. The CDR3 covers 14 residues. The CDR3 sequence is CASSTRTGYYEQFF. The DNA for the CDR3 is TGTGCCAGCAGCACTAGGACAGGGTACTATGAGCAGTTCTTC.

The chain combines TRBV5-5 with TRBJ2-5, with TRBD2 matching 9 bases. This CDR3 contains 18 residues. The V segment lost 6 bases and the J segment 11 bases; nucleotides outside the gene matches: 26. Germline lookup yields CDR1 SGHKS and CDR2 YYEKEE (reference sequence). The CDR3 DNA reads TGTGCCAGCACCTATTCCGTAGCGGGAGAAAGGGTATACAATGAGCAGTACTTC. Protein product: CASTYSVAGERVYNEQYF.

The CDR3 spells CASSQEAVGDIQYF. The CDR3 nucleotides are TGCGCCAGCAGCCAAGAGGCAGTAGGAGACATTCAGTACTTC. The chain uses TRBV4-3 and TRBJ2-4; no firm D call. Germline V gene sequence: CDR1 LGHNA, CDR2 YSLEER. CDR3 length: 14 amino acids. The ends were cut back, 0 bases at V and 8 bases at J, with 11 bases in the middle.

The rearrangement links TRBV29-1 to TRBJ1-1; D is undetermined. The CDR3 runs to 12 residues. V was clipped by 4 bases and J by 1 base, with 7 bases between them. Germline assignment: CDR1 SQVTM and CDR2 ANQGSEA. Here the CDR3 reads CSVGHPNTEAFF. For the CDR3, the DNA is TGCAGCGTTGGACACCCGAACACTGAAGCTTTCTTT.

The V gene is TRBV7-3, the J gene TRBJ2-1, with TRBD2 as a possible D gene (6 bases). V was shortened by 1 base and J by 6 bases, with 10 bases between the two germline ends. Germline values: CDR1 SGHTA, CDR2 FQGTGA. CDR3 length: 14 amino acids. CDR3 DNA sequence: TGTGCCAGCAGCTTAAGACACGGGGGCAATGAGCAGTTCTTC. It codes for CASSLRHGGNEQFF.

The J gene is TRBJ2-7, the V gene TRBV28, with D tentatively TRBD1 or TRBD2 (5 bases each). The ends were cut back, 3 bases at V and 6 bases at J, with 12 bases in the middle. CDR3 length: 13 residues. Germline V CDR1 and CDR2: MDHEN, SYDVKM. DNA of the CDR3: TGTGCCAGCAGTTTTGGGGGAGCACTCGAGCAGTACTTC. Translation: CASSFGGALEQYF.

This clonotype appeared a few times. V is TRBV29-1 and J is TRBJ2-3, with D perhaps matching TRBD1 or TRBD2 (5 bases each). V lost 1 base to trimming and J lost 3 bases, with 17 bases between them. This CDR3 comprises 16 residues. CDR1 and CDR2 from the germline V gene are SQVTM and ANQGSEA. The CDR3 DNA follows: TGCAGCGTTGAAGGTGGGACCTCGGTAGGGACAGATACGCAGTATTTT. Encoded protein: CSVEGGTSVGTDTQYF.

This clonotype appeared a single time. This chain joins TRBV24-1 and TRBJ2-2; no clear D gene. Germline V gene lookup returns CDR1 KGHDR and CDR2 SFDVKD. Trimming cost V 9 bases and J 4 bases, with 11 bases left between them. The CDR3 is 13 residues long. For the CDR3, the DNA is TGTGCCACCCGCGGCCTTGGCACCGGGGAGCTGTTTTTT. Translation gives CATRGLGTGELFF.

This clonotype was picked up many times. This CDR3 reads CASSPLLSGRVSQETQYF. For the CDR3, the DNA is TGTGCCAGCAGCCCTCTCCTTAGCGGGAGGGTAAGTCAAGAGACCCAGTACTTC. The V call is TRBV3-1, the J call TRBJ2-5, with 11 positions matching TRBD2. J was trimmed by 2 bases and V by 4 bases; bases with no gene match: 12. Germline CDR1 and CDR2: LGHDT and YNNKEL (reference sequence). The CDR3 extends over 18 amino acids.